What follows is one T cell receptor beta chain and its context. Antigen unknown. Following 10 days of culture, CD4+ T cells were isolated. Each person got two doses of an mRNA SARS-CoV-2 vaccine, BNT162b2 or mRNA-1273. This entry comes from a study of vaccination effects on CD4 cells after COVID-19. The protocol was immunoSEQ multiplex PCR, while the TCRdb copy is restricted to in-frame clones and leaves out a portion. The data contain tens of thousands of clones, under 85% of them singletons. Germline CDR1 reads LGHDT; CDR2 reads YNNKEL (reference sequence). This CDR3 is built from 14 residues. Between the trimmed V and J ends, which lost 1 base and 9 bases, there was a span of 16 bases.

The chain recombines TRBV3-1 (or the pseudogene TRBV3-2) with TRBJ2-7; D gene ambiguous. The TCR sequence derives from a human donor who received a COVID-19 vaccine. This material consisted of CD4+ T cells from PBMCs cultured without peptide, taken after COVID-19 vaccination. The DNA for the CDR3 is TGTGCCAGCAGCCAAGCTCCGGCCTCCCTGGTGCAGTACTTC. As protein: CASSQAPASLVQYF.